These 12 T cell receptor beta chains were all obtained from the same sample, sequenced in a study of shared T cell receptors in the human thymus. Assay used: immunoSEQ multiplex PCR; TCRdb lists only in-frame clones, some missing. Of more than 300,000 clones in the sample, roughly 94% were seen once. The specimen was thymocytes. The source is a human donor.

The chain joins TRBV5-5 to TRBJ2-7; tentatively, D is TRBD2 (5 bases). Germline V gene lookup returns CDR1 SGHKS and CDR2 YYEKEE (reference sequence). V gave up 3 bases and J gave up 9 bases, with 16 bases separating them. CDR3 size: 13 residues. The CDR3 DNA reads TGTGCCAGCAGCTCGCTCCGTAGCGCGGGGCAGTACTTC. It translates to CASSSLRSAGQYF.

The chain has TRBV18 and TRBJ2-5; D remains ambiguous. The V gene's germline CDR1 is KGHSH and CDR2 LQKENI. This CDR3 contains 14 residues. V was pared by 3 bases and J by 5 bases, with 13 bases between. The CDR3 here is CASSPSPWGETQYF. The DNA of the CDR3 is TGTGCCAGCTCACCGTCACCCTGGGGTGAGACCCAGTACTTC.

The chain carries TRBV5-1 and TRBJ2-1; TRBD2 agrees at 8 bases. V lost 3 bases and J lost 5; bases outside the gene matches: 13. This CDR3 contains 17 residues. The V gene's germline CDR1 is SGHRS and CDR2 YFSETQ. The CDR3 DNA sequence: TGCGCCAGCAGCTGGGGCGGGAGGAACCCTTCGGACAATGAGCAGTTCTTC. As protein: CASSWGGRNPSDNEQFF.

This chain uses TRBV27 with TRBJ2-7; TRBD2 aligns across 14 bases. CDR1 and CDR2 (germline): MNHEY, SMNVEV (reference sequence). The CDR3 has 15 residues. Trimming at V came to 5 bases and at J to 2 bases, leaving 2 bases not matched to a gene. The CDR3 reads CASSLTSGRAYEQYF. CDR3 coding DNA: TGTGCCAGCAGTCTGACTAGCGGGAGGGCCTACGAGCAGTACTTC.

In DNA form, the CDR3 reads TGTGCCAGCAGCGTAAGGACTAGCTCGAACACCGGGGAGCTGTTTTTT. Translation: CASSVRTSSNTGELFF. The rearrangement links TRBV7-9 to TRBJ2-2; 8 nucleotides agree with TRBD2. This CDR3 comprises 16 residues. CDR1 is SEHNR, CDR2 FQNEAQ, per germline (reference sequence). J gave up 0 bases and V 5 bases, and 5 bases lay outside the gene matches.

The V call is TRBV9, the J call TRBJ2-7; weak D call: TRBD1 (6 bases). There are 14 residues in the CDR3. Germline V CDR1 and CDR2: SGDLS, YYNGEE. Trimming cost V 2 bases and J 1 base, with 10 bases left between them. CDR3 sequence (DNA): TGTGCCAGCAGCGTGGGGGCTCCTTCCTACGAGCAGTACTTC. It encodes CASSVGAPSYEQYF.

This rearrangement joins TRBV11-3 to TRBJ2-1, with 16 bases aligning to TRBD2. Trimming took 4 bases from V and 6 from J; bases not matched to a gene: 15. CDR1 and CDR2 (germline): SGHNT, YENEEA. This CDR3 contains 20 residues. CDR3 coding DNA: TGTGCCAGCAGCTGCGGGGGACTAGCGGGAGGGCCTAATCTAGGCAATGAGCAGTTCTTC. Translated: CASSCGGLAGGPNLGNEQFF.

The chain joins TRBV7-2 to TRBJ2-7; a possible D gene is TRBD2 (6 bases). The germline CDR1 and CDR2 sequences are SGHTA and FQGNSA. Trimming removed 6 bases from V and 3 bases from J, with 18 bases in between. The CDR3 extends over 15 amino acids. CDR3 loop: CASSTTGTGYYEQYF. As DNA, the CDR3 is TGTGCCAGCAGTACTACCGGGACTGGGTACTACGAGCAGTACTTC.

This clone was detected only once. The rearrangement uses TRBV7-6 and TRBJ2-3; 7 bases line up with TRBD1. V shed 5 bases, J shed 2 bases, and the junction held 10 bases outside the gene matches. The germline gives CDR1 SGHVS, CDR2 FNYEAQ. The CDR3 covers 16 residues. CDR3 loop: CASSNGDRVITDTQYF. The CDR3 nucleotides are TGTGCCAGCAGCAACGGAGACAGGGTGATCACAGATACGCAGTATTTT.

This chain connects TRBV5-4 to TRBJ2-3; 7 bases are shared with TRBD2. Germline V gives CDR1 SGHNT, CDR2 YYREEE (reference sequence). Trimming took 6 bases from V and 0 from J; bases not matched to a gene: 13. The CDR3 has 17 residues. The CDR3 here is CASTSGKFGSSTDTQYF. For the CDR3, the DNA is TGTGCCAGCACCAGCGGGAAGTTTGGATCTAGCACAGATACGCAGTATTTT. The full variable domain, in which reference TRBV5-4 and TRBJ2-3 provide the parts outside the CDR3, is ETGVTQSPTHLIKTRGQQVTLRCSSQSGHNTVSWYQQALGQGPQFIFQYYREEENGRGNFPPRFSGLQFPNYSSELNVNALELDDSALYLCASTSGKFGSSTDTQYFGPGTRLTVL.

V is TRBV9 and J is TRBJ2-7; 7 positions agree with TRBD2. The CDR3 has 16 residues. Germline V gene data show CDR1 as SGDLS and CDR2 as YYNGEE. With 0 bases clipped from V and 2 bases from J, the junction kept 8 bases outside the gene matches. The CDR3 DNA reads TGTGCCAGCAGCGTAGAAGGGACTACAAAAACCTACGAGCAGTACTTC. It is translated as CASSVEGTTKTYEQYF.

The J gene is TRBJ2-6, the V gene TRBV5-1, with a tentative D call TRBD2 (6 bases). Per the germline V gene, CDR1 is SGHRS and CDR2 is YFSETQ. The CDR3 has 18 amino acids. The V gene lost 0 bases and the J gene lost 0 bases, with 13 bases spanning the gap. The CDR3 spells CASSLGGDRGSGANVLTF. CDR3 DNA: TGCGCCAGCAGCTTGGGGGGGGACCGAGGCTCTGGGGCCAACGTCCTGACTTTC.